These 8 T cell receptor beta chains came from one sample sequenced in a study of tumor-infiltrating lymphocytes in primary liver carcinoma. The template, about 540 ng total RNA, yielded TCR beta cDNA made with a constant-region primer. Library construction for TCR beta comprised three nested multiplex PCR rounds performed with slightly modified ARM-PCR. Running roughly 10 cycles apiece, the first two PCR rounds relied on TRBV1-TRBV30 forward primers together with a C-beta reverse primer. MiXCR was run by TCRdb on the multiplex PCR reads, yielding one entry per CDR3 protein. The profile shows a few hundred thousand distinct CDR3 sequences, about 50% of them singletons. Germline DNA was extracted alongside blood RNA, which was obtained from unsorted whole blood. The sequencing input was peripheral blood. These receptors all come from a woman between 25 and 40 years old with primary liver carcinoma and hepatitis B virus infection.

The V and J genes are TRBV4-3 and TRBJ2-7; D is undetermined. Per germline, CDR1 LGHNA and CDR2 YSLEER. The CDR3 runs to 15 residues. Trimming stripped 6 bases from V and 0 bases from J, with 15 bases between. The CDR3 nucleotides are TGCGCCAGCAGTCATATCTGGGGTTACTCCTACGAGCAGTACTTC. This translates into CASSHIWGYSYEQYF.

There are many counts of this clonotype. The chain employs TRBV6-2 or TRBV6-3 and TRBJ2-1, with 9 positions matching TRBD2. V lost 5 bases and J lost 10; bases outside the gene matches: 15. The CDR3 is 16 residues long. Germline V gene data show CDR1 as MNHEY and CDR2 as SVGEGT. The CDR3 DNA sequence: TGTGCCAGCAGTCCCGGGGGAGCGGGAGGAGCAAGAGAGCAGTTCTTC. The encoded protein is CASSPGGAGGAREQFF.

Points on this clonotype: A much more abundant neighbour one base away suggests this may be a read error. The chain recombines TRBV6-6 with TRBJ1-1; D is unresolved. V was shortened by 10 bases and J by 1 base, with 16 bases between the two germline ends. Germline lookup yields CDR1 MNHNY and CDR2 SVGAGI (reference sequence). This CDR3 has 14 residues. The CDR3 bases are TGTGCCAACAGAACGGACGGAACGAACACTGAAGCTTTCTTT. Amino acid sequence: CANRTDGTNTEAFF.

This clonotype was counted many times. The rearrangement links TRBV29-1 to TRBJ1-4; D is uncertain. The length of the CDR3 is 12 residues. Germline CDR1 SQVTM, CDR2 ANQGSEA. V gave up 5 bases and J gave up 8 bases, with 12 bases separating them. The DNA of the CDR3 is TGCAGCGTTTTAAGGGATGGCGAAAAACTGTTTTTT. Translating it yields CSVLRDGEKLFF. Together with reference TRBV29-1 and TRBJ1-4, the CDR3 gives the full variable domain: SAVISQKPSRDICQRGTSLTIQCQVDSQVTMMFWYRQQPGQSLTLIATANQGSEATYESGFVIDKFPISRPNLTFSTLTVSNMSPEDSSIYLCSVLRDGEKLFFGSGTQLSVL.

As for this clonotype: Given a much more abundant clone one base away, this may be a read error. The genes are TRBV6-2 or TRBV6-3 and TRBJ2-1; D is unclear. V was clipped by 2 bases and J by 15 bases, with 14 bases between them. There are 12 residues in the CDR3. Germline V gene data show CDR1 as MNHEY and CDR2 as SVGEGT. CDR3: CASSYTTAGRFF. CDR3 DNA: TGTGCCAGCAGTTACACCACGGCAGGTCGGTTCTTC.

By proportion, this clonotype is large. The chain links TRBV11-2 to TRBJ2-5, with TRBD2 matching over 13 bases. The CDR3 covers 16 residues. The V gene end was trimmed by 3 bases and the J gene end by 4 bases; junction bases not matched to a gene: 5. Germline-derived CDR1 and CDR2 are SGHAT and FQNNGV. The CDR3 reads CASSLGLAGTGETQYF. The CDR3 DNA sequence: TGTGCCAGCAGCTTGGGACTAGCGGGGACGGGAGAGACCCAGTACTTC.

The V and J genes are TRBV7-9 and TRBJ1-2, with D tentatively TRBD1 (6 bases). The CDR3 consists of 13 residues. V was trimmed by 3 bases and J by 8 bases, leaving 13 bases between them. The germline V gene encodes CDR1 SEHNR and CDR2 FQNEAQ (reference sequence). The CDR3 is CASSLTGQRGYTF. DNA of the CDR3: TGTGCCAGCAGCTTGACAGGCCAGAGAGGCTACACCTTC.

This sequence joins TRBV29-1 and TRBJ2-1; 8 bases are shared with TRBD1. Trimming at V came to 3 bases and at J to 3 bases, leaving 10 bases not matched to a gene. In germline, CDR1 is SQVTM, CDR2 ANQGSEA. This CDR3 has 16 residues. CDR3: CSVDFPQGALYNEQFF. CDR3 DNA sequence: TGCAGCGTTGATTTCCCTCAGGGGGCGCTCTACAATGAGCAGTTCTTC.